What follows are 10 T cell receptor beta chains derived from one specimen sequenced in a study of shared clonotypes between healthy human individuals. Profiled with immunoSEQ multiplex PCR; TCRdb holds only in-frame clones, not every one. The table has about 600,000 clones, around 76% seen once; the top ten hold 9.5% to 15%. The sample taken for sequencing was PBMCs. These receptor sequences come from a woman aged 40 to 55 in good health. Some clones in this sample may be carry-over from other donors' samples.

This chain uses TRBV18 with TRBJ2-3; D is unclear. This CDR3 region has 15 residues. CDR1 and CDR2 (germline): KGHSH, LQKENI. The germline V and J ends were trimmed by 2 bases and 6 bases, with 15 bases remaining between them. For the CDR3, the DNA is TGTGCCAGCTCACCATCGTCCCCTGTCGGGGATACGCAGTATTTT. Translating gives CASSPSSPVGDTQYF.

V is TRBV7-9 and J is TRBJ2-5; the D call may be TRBD1 or TRBD2 (5 bases each). The CDR3 has 15 residues. Germline V gene lookup returns CDR1 SEHNR and CDR2 FQNEAQ (reference sequence). V was clipped by 1 base and J by 2 bases, with 11 bases between them. The CDR3 here is CASSLGDGGQETQYF. The DNA of the CDR3 is TGTGCCAGCAGCTTAGGGGACGGAGGTCAAGAGACCCAGTACTTC.

The V and J genes are TRBV2 and TRBJ2-7; 10 positions agree with TRBD1. The germline V gene encodes CDR1 SNHLY and CDR2 FYNNEI. The CDR3 spans 12 residues. The CDR3 region is CTGTGEGYEQYF. The CDR3 DNA sequence: TGTACAGGGACAGGGGAAGGGTACGAGCAGTACTTC.

This chain links TRBV27 with TRBJ2-2; 9 bases line up with TRBD1. The CDR3 totals 16 residues. V gave up 5 bases and J gave up 4 bases; unmatched junction bases: 8. Germline loops: CDR1 MNHEY, CDR2 SMNVEV (reference sequence). The CDR3 loop reads CASSRLQGAGTGELFF. CDR3 bases: TGTGCCAGCAGTCGTCTACAGGGGGCTGGCACCGGGGAGCTGTTTTTT.

The chain recombines TRBV7-2 with TRBJ2-7; D perhaps matches TRBD2 (5 bases). In germline, CDR1 is SGHTA, CDR2 FQGNSA. V was clipped by 0 bases and J by 5 bases, with 17 bases between them. This CDR3 spans 16 amino acids. The CDR3: CASSLALPGEQDEQYF. The DNA of the CDR3 is TGTGCCAGCAGCTTAGCCCTCCCCGGGGAGCAGGACGAGCAGTACTTC. The variable domain in full, with the rest retrieved from reference TRBV7-2 and TRBJ2-7, is GAGVSQSPSNKVTEKGKDVELRCDPISGHTALYWYRQSLGQGLEFLIYFQGNSAPDKSGLPSDRFSAERTGGSVSTLTIQRTQQEDSAVYLCASSLALPGEQDEQYFGPGTRLTVT.

The rearrangement uses TRBV11-3 and TRBJ1-4, with D unclear. With 0 bases removed from V and 11 bases from J, the gap between germline ends came to 10 bases. CDR3 size: 13 residues. Germline CDR1 is SGHNT and CDR2 is YENEEA. The CDR3 loop reads CASSLDPGTKLFF. The CDR3 DNA reads as TGTGCCAGCAGCTTAGATCCCGGAACTAAACTGTTTTTT.

This clone was observed many times. This chain connects TRBV2 to TRBJ1-1; 7 bases map to TRBD1. After removal of 4 bases from V and 7 bases from J, the junction contained 6 bases not matched to a gene. The CDR3 sequence is 13 residues long. The germline V gene has CDR1 SNHLY and CDR2 FYNNEI. The CDR3 sequence is CASSAGTESEAFF. The CDR3 DNA follows: TGTGCCAGCAGTGCGGGGACAGAGAGTGAAGCTTTCTTT.

This chain connects TRBV7-8 to TRBJ1-2; D is ambiguous. This CDR3 has 16 amino acids. V lost 1 base, J lost 3 bases, and 15 bases lay in between. The germline V gene has CDR1 SGHVS and CDR2 FQNEAQ. CDR3: CASSLGSRSGDYGYTF. The CDR3 coding sequence is TGTGCCAGCAGCTTAGGCTCGAGGAGCGGGGACTATGGCTACACCTTC.

The V gene is TRBV7-9, the J gene TRBJ2-1; 7 nucleotides align to TRBD2. V was clipped by 2 bases and J by 3 bases; unmatched bases: 4. The CDR3 is made up of 15 amino acids. Per germline, CDR1 SEHNR and CDR2 FQNEAQ (reference sequence). The CDR3 nucleotides are TGTGCCAGCAGCTTACCCAGCGGGATCTACAATGAGCAGTTCTTC. The encoded protein is CASSLPSGIYNEQFF.

This rearrangement joins TRBV7-5 to TRBJ2-7; the listed D gene, TRBD1, was not tested against the DNA. TRBV7-5 is a pseudogene locus. CDR3 length: 17 residues. The CDR3 reads CARSPRWDRVLSYEQYF. DNA for the CDR3: TGTGCCAGAAGCCCTAGATGGGACAGGGTCCTCTCCTACGAGCAGTACTTC.